Below, 20 T cell receptor beta chains from the same sample are listed, as sequenced in a study of prognosis after radiotherapy for stage I lung cancer. It was by two-round multiplex PCR that TCR beta CDR3 was amplified from genomic DNA. Primers were specific to each TRBV and TRBJ gene in first-round PCR. Using its own MiXCR run on the multiplex PCR reads, TCRdb lists one record per CDR3 protein. The table lists about 14,000 distinct CDR3 sequences, around a quarter of them singletons. The starting material was PBMCs, obtained before or after stereotactic body radiation therapy (not recorded which). The receptors shown here come from a donor of 50 years or more with non-small cell lung cancer.

This clonotype was counted ten times or more. The rearrangement uses TRBV3-1 and TRBJ2-1; maybe TRBD2 (6 bases). CDR1 and CDR2 (germline): LGHDT, YNNKEL (reference sequence). Trimming took off 8 bases at V and 5 bases at J, with 13 bases between the two ends. The CDR3 sequence is 13 residues long. The CDR3 loop is CASWGGNNNEQFF. The CDR3 DNA follows: TGTGCCAGCTGGGGCGGGAATAACAATGAGCAGTTCTTC.

The chain combines TRBV6-1 with TRBJ2-7, with 7 bases fitting TRBD2. From germline, CDR1 is MNHNS and CDR2 SASEGT. J lost 2 bases, V lost 5 bases, and 9 bases had no gene match. CDR3 length: 15 amino acids. The chain's CDR3 is CASSRPREEPYEQYF. The CDR3, as DNA: TGTGCCAGCAGTAGACCCCGGGAGGAACCCTACGAGCAGTACTTC.

In its sample, this clonotype ranks as medium-sized. V gene TRBV20-1 combines with J gene TRBJ2-1; 10 bases are a match to TRBD2. CDR3 length: 20 amino acids. CDR1 is DFQATT, CDR2 SNEGSKA, per germline (reference sequence). The junction had 17 bases not matched to a gene; V was cut back by 3 bases and J by 0 bases. The CDR3 nucleotides read TGCAGTGCTAGTTCGGGCCCAGACGGGACTAGCGCCAGCTCCTACAATGAGCAGTTCTTC. This codes for CSASSGPDGTSASSYNEQFF.

V is TRBV20-1 and J is TRBJ2-3, with no clear D. Deletions cut 0 bases from V and 8 bases from J, with 15 bases between. This CDR3 spans 14 amino acids. Germline-derived CDR1 and CDR2 are DFQATT and SNEGSKA (reference sequence). CDR3 coding DNA: TGCAGTGCTAGAGAACCCCCGCTTTATCCTACGCAGTATTTT. It codes for CSAREPPLYPTQYF.

In this sample, this clonotype turned up many times. This chain joins TRBV7-8 and TRBJ2-7; no clear D. The CDR3 loop spans 16 amino acids. V was trimmed by 0 bases and J by 4 bases, leaving 16 bases between them. Per the germline V gene, CDR1 is SGHVS and CDR2 is FQNEAQ. In DNA, the CDR3 is TGTGCCAGCAGCTTAGCTTCAGACTTGATTAGGTACGAGCAGTACTTC. This translates into CASSLASDLIRYEQYF.

This clonotype was seen ten or more times. The V and J genes are TRBV29-1 and TRBJ2-7, with a possible D match to TRBD2 (6 bases). Germline loops: CDR1 SQVTM, CDR2 ANQGSEA. V gave up 5 bases and J gave up 3 bases, with 8 bases separating them. This CDR3 has 11 residues. The CDR3 region has the DNA TGCAGCGTTTGGAGGGGCTACGAGCAGTACTTC. Translating it yields CSVWRGYEQYF.

This clonotype was detected ten times or more. J is TRBJ2-1 and V is TRBV7-9; perhaps TRBD2 as D (6 bases). Trimming stripped 4 bases from V and 12 bases from J, with 16 bases between. This CDR3 contains 13 residues. Germline values: CDR1 SEHNR, CDR2 FQNEAQ (reference sequence). The CDR3 protein is CASSSLAVIGQFF. CDR3 bases: TGTGCCAGCAGCTCCTTAGCGGTAATAGGGCAGTTCTTC.

This clonotype occurred many times. The chain uses TRBV4-1 and TRBJ2-6; no firm D call. The CDR3 runs to 15 residues. CDR1 is MGHRA, CDR2 YSYEKL, per germline. V was clipped by 0 bases and J by 2 bases, with 5 bases between them. The CDR3 spells CASSQDFTGANVLTF. CDR3 sequence (DNA): TGCGCCAGCAGCCAAGATTTCACTGGGGCCAACGTCCTGACTTTC.

Relative to its sample, this clonotype is medium-sized. The chain employs TRBV6-1 and TRBJ1-6; D remains ambiguous. The CDR3 spans 14 residues. V was cut by 6 bases and J by 5 bases, with 11 bases left in between. Germline V gene sequence: CDR1 MNHNS, CDR2 SASEGT. DNA of the CDR3: TGTGCCAGCAGGGCAGAAGGTCATAATTCACCCCTCCACTTT. This encodes CASRAEGHNSPLHF.

This clonotype has a count of ten or more. The chain is built from TRBV28 and TRBJ1-1; D remains ambiguous. The CDR3 loop spans 12 amino acids. From germline, CDR1 is MDHEN and CDR2 SYDVKM. V dropped 6 bases and J dropped 8 bases, with 13 bases sitting between them. In DNA, the CDR3 is TGTGCCAGCAGCTTTGGATGGAAAGAAGCTTTCTTT. Amino acids: CASSFGWKEAFF.

This clonotype was counted many times. The chain uses TRBV7-2 and TRBJ1-6; 7 bases are shared with TRBD1. The CDR3 runs to 15 residues. J was trimmed by 7 bases and V by 6 bases; bases with no gene match: 9. Germline V CDR1 and CDR2: SGHTA, FQGNSA. This CDR3 is CASSPWTGVNSPLHF. In DNA form, the CDR3 reads TGTGCCAGCAGTCCATGGACAGGTGTAAATTCACCCCTCCACTTT.

Many counts were recorded for this clonotype. This chain links TRBV9 with TRBJ2-5; D may be TRBD2 (5 bases). Trimming took off 1 base at V and 2 bases at J, with 12 bases between the two ends. Germline assignment: CDR1 SGDLS and CDR2 YYNGEE. The CDR3 has 15 residues. The CDR3 DNA reads TGTGCCAGCAGCGTACTGGGGAGCGGACAAGAGACCCAGTACTTC. As protein: CASSVLGSGQETQYF.

By sample share, this clonotype is medium-sized. The chain is built from TRBV28 and TRBJ2-1; maybe TRBD2 (5 bases). The germline gives CDR1 MDHEN, CDR2 SYDVKM. The V end was cut by 4 bases, the J end by 15 bases, with 13 bases between. This CDR3 is 11 amino acids long. This CDR3 is CASSSATRGFF. CDR3 in DNA: TGTGCCAGCAGTTCTGCCACCCGGGGGTTCTTC.

This clonotype occurred many times. The chain carries TRBV14 and TRBJ2-2, with 8 bases lining up with TRBD1. Trimming removed 2 bases from V and 3 bases from J; junction bases left unmatched: 2. This CDR3 contains 15 residues. Germline V gene data show CDR1 as SGHDN and CDR2 as FVKESK. DNA for the CDR3: TGTGCCAGCAGCCAACAGGGGGCAGACACCGGGGAGCTGTTTTTT. Amino acid sequence: CASSQQGADTGELFF.

On this clonotype itself: One junction end disagrees with the germline gene, perhaps due to a read error. This sequence joins TRBV11-2 and TRBJ2-1; TRBD1 aligns across 10 bases. Looked up from germline, CDR1 is SGHAT and CDR2 is FQNNGV. The CDR3 is made up of 15 amino acids. The CDR3 loop is CASSARRDRGGEQLF. The DNA of the CDR3 is TGTGCCAGCAGCGCCCGCCGGGACAGGGGTGGAGAGCAGCTCTTC.

By share, this clonotype counts as medium-sized. The chain recombines TRBV4-1 with TRBJ2-3; D is perhaps TRBD2 (6 bases). From germline, CDR1 is MGHRA and CDR2 YSYEKL. The CDR3 is 16 amino acids. V was cut by 0 bases and J by 6 bases, with 16 bases left in between. Written as DNA, the CDR3 is TGCGCCAGCAGCCAAGATGAGAAAGCGGGTCGGGATACGCAGTATTTT. Protein product: CASSQDEKAGRDTQYF.

The chain joins TRBV7-6 to TRBJ1-5, with unresolved D. This CDR3 has 16 amino acids. V was pared by 2 bases and J by 1 base, with 12 bases between. Germline CDR1 reads SGHVS; CDR2 reads FNYEAQ. The chain's CDR3 is CASSLPGEISNQPQHF. The CDR3 DNA reads TGTGCCAGCAGCTTACCAGGTGAGATAAGCAATCAGCCCCAGCATTTT.

This clonotype was detected ten times or more. The chain links TRBV7-8 to TRBJ2-7, with D possibly matching TRBD1 (5 bases). Trimming removed 2 bases at V and 6 bases at J, with 17 bases between. The CDR3 is 15 residues long. Germline values: CDR1 SGHVS, CDR2 FQNEAQ. CDR3: CASSLYVSAQGEQYF. The CDR3 DNA sequence: TGTGCCAGCAGCTTATATGTTTCCGCGCAGGGCGAGCAGTACTTC. Combining the CDR3 with reference TRBV7-8 and TRBJ2-7 gives the whole variable domain GAGVSQSPRYKVAKRGQDVALRCDPISGHVSLFWYQQALGQGPEFLTYFQNEAQLDKSGLPSDRFFAERPEGSVSTLKIQRTQQEDSAVYLCASSLYVSAQGEQYFGPGTRLTVT.

Ten or more counts support this clonotype. The rearrangement links TRBV18 to TRBJ2-5; possibly TRBD1 for D (5 bases). The CDR3 extends over 14 amino acids. Germline-derived CDR1 and CDR2 are KGHSH and LQKENI. V was cut by 3 bases and J by 3 bases, with 11 bases left in between. CDR3 DNA sequence: TGTGCCAGCTCACCTTTACAGGTGGAAGAGACCCAGTACTTC. Translation gives CASSPLQVEETQYF.

Concerning this clonotype: One base separates it from a far larger clone, so it is likely a read error. The V and J genes are TRBV27 and TRBJ2-5; no firm D call. The J call could be wrong; TRBJ2-1 is a better fit for the DNA end. Per germline, CDR1 MNHEY and CDR2 SMNVEV (reference sequence). The CDR3 runs 14 residues. DNA of the CDR3: TGTGCCATCACCTACTCCCGACGCGGTGCTGAGCAGTTCTTC. This translates into CAITYSRRGAEQFF.